This TCR beta chain was found in a study of regulatory T cells in long-lasting Graves disease. Overall study findings and caveats: With a small sample size, accuracy may have been reduced.

This clonotype was observed a handful of times. Its antigen is currently unknown. Time point indicated: persistent/refractory GD, antithyroid drugs over 5 years with positive TRAb. RNA extracted from PBMCs served as the sequencing template. Combining iRepertoire HTBI primers with Arm-PCR of CDR3 regions, the authors built TCR beta libraries. TCRdb fed the multiplex PCR reads into MiXCR, producing one record per CDR3 protein. The sample records 400,000 to 600,000 distinct CDR3 sequences, 20% to 25% being singletons. This sequence originates from a female donor with Graves disease. Sequenced material: peripheral blood mononuclear cells (PBMCs), taken when the disease was refractory, from a patient treated with antithyroid drugs.

The CDR3 DNA sequence: TGTGCCAGCAGCTTGCGGGGGTTGGGCAATTCCAAAAACATTCAGTACTTC. This translates into CASSLRGLGNSKNIQYF. V is TRBV5-4 and J is TRBJ2-4; D possibly corresponds to TRBD2 (6 bases). This CDR3 spans 17 amino acids. Germline CDR1 SGHNT, CDR2 YYREEE (reference sequence). V was trimmed by 1 base and J by 2 bases, leaving 16 bases between them.